The 17 T cell receptor beta chains reported below all come from one sample, sequenced in a study of regulatory T cells in long-lasting Graves disease. Through Arm-PCR of CDR3 regions and iRepertoire HTBI primers, TCR beta libraries were built. MiXCR, applied by TCRdb to the multiplex PCR reads, yields one record per CDR3 protein. The sample holds 410,000 or so distinct CDR3 sequences; around 14% are singletons and the top ten take about a sixth. The time point was: newly diagnosed GD, antithyroid drugs for less than 3 months. Following extraction of RNA from PBMCs, that RNA was used to make the TCR library. The data were also submitted as part of a second study, on T cells in Graves' hyperthyroidism and ophthalmopathy.

Sequences were derived from peripheral blood mononuclear cells (PBMCs), sampled at new diagnosis, from a patient treated with antithyroid drugs. The receptor set was obtained from a woman in her thirties with Graves disease.

This clonotype was seen ten or more times. The rearrangement joins TRBV6-2 or TRBV6-3 to TRBJ1-1; D is ambiguous. The germline gives CDR1 MNHEY, CDR2 SVGEGT. The CDR3 contains 13 residues. Between the trimmed V and J ends, which lost 5 bases and 0 bases, there was a span of 7 bases. The CDR3 reads CASSDKVNTEAFF. The CDR3 DNA follows: TGTGCCAGCAGTGATAAGGTGAACACTGAAGCTTTCTTT.

This clonotype has more than one count but fewer than ten. The genes are TRBV30 and TRBJ1-2; D is undetermined. This CDR3 contains 16 residues. V lost 1 base to trimming and J lost 4 bases, with 19 bases between them. Germline-derived CDR1 and CDR2 are GTSNPN and SVGIG (reference sequence). The CDR3: CAWSGRDTTPSYGYTF. CDR3 DNA: TGTGCCTGGAGTGGTCGGGATACTACACCTTCCTATGGCTACACCTTC.

This clonotype was found a few times. The CDR3 reads CASSLDRSVMNTEAFF. The CDR3 nucleotides are TGTGCCAGCAGCTTGGACAGAAGCGTAATGAACACTGAAGCTTTCTTT. The chain couples TRBV5-5 to TRBJ1-1; D is ambiguous. V lost 0 bases and J lost 0, with 12 bases in between. The germline gives CDR1 SGHKS, CDR2 YYEKEE (reference sequence). This CDR3 is built from 16 residues.

The V and J genes are TRBV2 and TRBJ2-3; TRBD2 matches 8 bases. Trimming cost V 7 bases and J 2 bases; bases outside gene matches: 2. This CDR3 is 13 amino acids long. Germline loops: CDR1 SNHLY, CDR2 FYNNEI. The CDR3 reads CASTSGYTDTQYF. Here the CDR3 DNA reads TGTGCCAGCACTAGCGGGTACACAGATACGCAGTATTTT.

This clonotype was seen many times. DNA for the CDR3: TGTGCCAGCAGCTTAAACGGGCCCGACCACGAGCAGTACTTC. It yields the protein CASSLNGPDHEQYF. This chain connects TRBV7-3 to TRBJ2-7; D is unresolved. The V end lost 1 base, the J end lost 5 bases, and 12 bases lay between the germline ends. The CDR3 totals 14 residues. Germline V lookup: CDR1 SGHTA, CDR2 FQGTGA. The whole variable domain, remainder taken from reference TRBV7-3 and TRBJ2-7, is GAGVSQTPSNKVTEKGKYVELRCDPISGHTALYWYRQSLGQGPEFLIYFQGTGAADDSGLPNDRFFAVRPEGSVSTLKIQRTERGDSAVYLCASSLNGPDHEQYFGPGTRLTVT.

This clonotype was counted between two and nine times. The chain joins TRBV28 to TRBJ1-4, with no clear D. The V and J ends lost 2 bases and 3 bases respectively, with 10 bases between them. Germline V gene sequence: CDR1 MDHEN, CDR2 SYDVKM. The CDR3 runs to 15 residues. CDR3 nucleotide sequence: TGTGCCAGCAGTTTAAGGTGGCCCTCTAATGAAAAACTGTTTTTT. Protein: CASSLRWPSNEKLFF.

This clonotype showed up many times. V and J are TRBV6-2 or TRBV6-3 and TRBJ2-5; tentatively, D is TRBD1 or TRBD2 (5 bases each). The CDR3 covers 16 residues. Germline V gives CDR1 MNHEY, CDR2 SVGEGT. V lost 5 bases and J 7 bases, leaving 23 bases between the germline ends. Written as DNA, the CDR3 is TGTGCCAGCAGTGAACCTCTAGGGGACGGCGCTCCGACCCAGTACTTC. It yields the protein CASSEPLGDGAPTQYF.

The V and J genes are TRBV29-1 and TRBJ2-5; D is possibly TRBD2 (5 bases). The germline CDR1 and CDR2 sequences are SQVTM and ANQGSEA. This CDR3 comprises 13 residues. Between the trimmed V and J ends, which lost 7 bases and 2 bases, there was a span of 14 bases. In DNA, the CDR3 is TGCAGCGGACGGGATAGGGTACAAGAGACCCAGTACTTC. It encodes CSGRDRVQETQYF.

J is TRBJ1-1 and V is TRBV30, with TRBD1 as a possible D gene (6 bases). CDR3 length: 14 residues. V lost 4 bases and J lost 4, with 16 bases in between. Germline CDR1 is GTSNPN and CDR2 is SVGIG (reference sequence). CDR3 protein: CAWNNGGQRTEAFF. The CDR3 DNA is TGTGCCTGGAACAACGGAGGACAGCGCACTGAAGCTTTCTTT.

V and J are TRBV29-1 and TRBJ1-2; D is perhaps TRBD1 (5 bases). The germline V gene has CDR1 SQVTM and CDR2 ANQGSEA. Trimming pared 7 bases from V and 1 base from J, leaving 16 bases between. The CDR3 sequence is 14 residues long. Here the CDR3 DNA reads TGCAGCGCTGGGGGACCGCAATTTAACTATGGCTACACCTTC. It is translated as CSAGGPQFNYGYTF.

As to this clonotype: It may be a read error: a sequence one base away is much more abundant. The chain uses TRBV6-6 and TRBJ1-2; D possibly corresponds to TRBD1 (5 bases). CDR3 size: 16 residues. Germline lookup yields CDR1 MNHNY and CDR2 SVGAGI (reference sequence). The CDR3 spells CASSYSGLRPAYGHTF. As DNA, the CDR3 is TGTGCCAGCAGTTACTCGGGACTTCGGCCCGCATATGGCCACACCTTC.

In this sample, this clonotype turned up many times. The chain recombines TRBV5-1 with TRBJ2-7, with D tentatively TRBD1 (5 bases). Germline loops: CDR1 SGHRS, CDR2 YFSETQ. This CDR3 is 13 amino acids long. Trimming cost V 4 bases and J 1 base, with 9 bases left between them. The DNA of the CDR3 is TGCGCCAGCAGCAAGGACACTTCCTACGAGCAGTACTTC. Translated, it gives CASSKDTSYEQYF.

Notes on this clonotype: A much larger clone lies one base from this, so it may be a read error. This chain joins TRBV6-9 and TRBJ1-2, with D maybe TRBD1 (5 bases). The germline V gene encodes CDR1 MNHGY and CDR2 SVAAGI. The CDR3 is 13 amino acids. Written as DNA, the CDR3 is TGTGCCAGCAGTTATAGCCAGGGCTATGCCTACACCTTC. Protein: CASSYSQGYAYTF.

This clonotype has more than one count but fewer than ten. This chain joins TRBV5-1 and TRBJ1-1; possible D gene TRBD1, 6 bases. Germline V gene lookup returns CDR1 SGHRS and CDR2 YFSETQ. V lost 0 bases, J lost 0 bases, and 12 bases lay in between. The CDR3 has 16 amino acids. The CDR3 DNA is TGCGCCAGCAGCTTGGGGACAGTCGCCATGAACACTGAAGCTTTCTTT. Its translation is CASSLGTVAMNTEAFF.

This clonotype has just a few counts. The chain is built from TRBV7-9 and TRBJ2-1; 10 positions match TRBD2. The germline CDR1 and CDR2 sequences are SEHNR and FQNEAQ (reference sequence). The CDR3 loop spans 15 amino acids. The ends lost 4 bases at V and 7 bases at J; junction bases unmatched: 7. The CDR3 spells CASSSPSGSGNEQFF. CDR3 coding DNA: TGTGCCAGCAGCTCACCTAGCGGGAGCGGGAATGAGCAGTTCTTC.

This clonotype has ten or more counts. Being one base from a much bigger clone, this may be a read error. This sequence joins TRBV28 and TRBJ2-5; TRBD2 matches at 13 bases. Germline CDR1 reads MDHEN; CDR2 reads SYDVKM. The CDR3 runs to 18 residues. The CDR3 spells CTSTLGTSGMVYQETQYF. CDR3 nucleotides: TGTACCAGCACTTTGGGGACTAGCGGGATGGTATATCAAGAGACCCAGTACTTC.

Worth noting for this clonotype: A much larger clone differs from this one at a single base, so this may be a read error. The J gene is TRBJ1-1, the V gene TRBV18; D is perhaps TRBD1 (6 bases). This CDR3 contains 14 residues. V gave up 1 base and J gave up 7 bases, with 13 bases separating them. The germline gives CDR1 KGHSH, CDR2 LQKENI. CDR3 sequence: CASSPQGEQIEAFF. DNA for the CDR3: TGTGCCAGCTCACCACAGGGGGAACAAATTGAAGCTTTCTTT.